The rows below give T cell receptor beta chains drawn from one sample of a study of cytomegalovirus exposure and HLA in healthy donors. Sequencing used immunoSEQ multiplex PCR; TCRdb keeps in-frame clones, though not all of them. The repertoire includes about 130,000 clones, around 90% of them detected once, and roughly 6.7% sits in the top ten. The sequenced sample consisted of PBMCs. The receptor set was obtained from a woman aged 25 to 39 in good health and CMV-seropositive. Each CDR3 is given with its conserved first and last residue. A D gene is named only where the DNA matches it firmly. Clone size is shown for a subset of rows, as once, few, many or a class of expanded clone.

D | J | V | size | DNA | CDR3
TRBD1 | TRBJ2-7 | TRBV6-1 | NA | TGTGCCAGCAGGACGACAGGGGTGGGCGAGCAGTACTTC | CASRTTGVGEQYF
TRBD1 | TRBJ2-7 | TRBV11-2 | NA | TGTGCCAGCAGCCCGTCCCGACAGGGGAGTTCATCGGGAACTCGGTACTTC | CASSPSRQGSSSGTRYF
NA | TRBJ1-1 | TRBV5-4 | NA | TGTGCCACCTCTGATTTGAGCTCCGAAATCATTGGAGCTTTCTTT | CATSDLSSEIIGAFF
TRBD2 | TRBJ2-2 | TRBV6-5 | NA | TGTGCCAGCAGCCCGGGGGGTGTCGGGGAGCTGTTTTTT | CASSPGGVGELFF
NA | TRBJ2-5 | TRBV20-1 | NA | TGCAGTGCAACAGTGGAGACCCAGTACTTC | CSATVETQYF
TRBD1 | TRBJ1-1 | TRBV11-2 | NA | TGTGCCAGCAGCTTACAGACAGGGAAGGACACTGAAGCTTTCTTT | CASSLQTGKDTEAFF
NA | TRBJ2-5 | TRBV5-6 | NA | TGTGCCAGCAGCTCTATTTCCGGAGGCGAGGAGACCCAGTACTTC | CASSSISGGEETQYF
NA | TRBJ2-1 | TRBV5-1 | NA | TGCGCCAGCAGCTTGGCCGAAACAGGCCTGTACAATGAGCAGTTCTTC | CASSLAETGLYNEQFF
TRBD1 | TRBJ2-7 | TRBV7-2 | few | TGTGCCAGCAGCGTGGACAGGGGTTACGAGCAGTACTTC | CASSVDRGYEQYF
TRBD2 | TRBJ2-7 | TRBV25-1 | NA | TGTGCCAGCACCAGAAGGACTAGCGGTCTCTACGAGCAGTACTTC | CASTRRTSGLYEQYF
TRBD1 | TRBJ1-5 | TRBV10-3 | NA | TGTGCCATCAGTGAGTCGTGGACAGGGGAGAATCAGCCCCAGCATTTT | CAISESWTGENQPQHF
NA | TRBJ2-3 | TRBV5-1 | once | TGCGCCAGCAGCCCGCTGACGTGGCGGACTAGCACAGATACGCAGTATTTT | CASSPLTWRTSTDTQYF
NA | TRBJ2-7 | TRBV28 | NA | TGTGCCAGCAGTTCGTACTACGAGCAGTACTTC | CASSSYYEQYF
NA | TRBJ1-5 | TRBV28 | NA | TGTGCCAGCAGTAACCCACCGGGGGAGGGCAATCAGCCCCAGCATTTT | CASSNPPGEGNQPQHF
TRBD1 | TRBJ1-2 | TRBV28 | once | TGTGCCAGCAGATCCGGCCGGGACAGGGGTCGTGGCTACACCTTC | CASRSGRDRGRGYTF
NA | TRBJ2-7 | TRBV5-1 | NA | TGCGCCAGCAGCCCGGGACTCTCGGGAAGGAGCGAGCAGTACTTC | CASSPGLSGRSEQYF
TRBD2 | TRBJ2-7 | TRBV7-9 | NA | TGTGCCAGCAGCCTGAGTCGGCCTTCTAGCGGGTACGAGCAGTACTTC | CASSLSRPSSGYEQYF
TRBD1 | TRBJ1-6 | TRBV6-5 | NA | TGTGCCAGCAGTCGGACAGGGGGACGGTCACCCCTCCACTTT | CASSRTGGRSPLHF
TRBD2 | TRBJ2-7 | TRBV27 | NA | TGTGCCAGCAGTTTAGGTACTAGCGGTTTCTACGAGCAGTACTTC | CASSLGTSGFYEQYF
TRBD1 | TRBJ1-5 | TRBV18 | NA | TGTGCCAGCTCATCCGCAGGGGGCGGTCAGCCCCAGCATTTT | CASSSAGGGQPQHF
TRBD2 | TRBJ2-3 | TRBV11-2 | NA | TGTGCCAGCACCCCTTCGCGGGGGTCTAGCACAGATACGCAGTATTTT | CASTPSRGSSTDTQYF
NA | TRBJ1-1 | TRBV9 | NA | TGTGCCAGCAGCGTAAGCTCGAACACTGAAGCTTTCTTT | CASSVSSNTEAFF
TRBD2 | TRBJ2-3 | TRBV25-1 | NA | TGTGCCAGCAGTGGGGGGACTAGAACCACAGATACGCAGTATTTT | CASSGGTRTTDTQYF
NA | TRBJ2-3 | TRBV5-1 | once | TGCGCCAGCAGCTTGGGGCTAGCCAGCTATACGCAGTATTTT | CASSLGLASYTQYF
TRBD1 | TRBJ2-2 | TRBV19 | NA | TGTGCCAGTAGGGACAGGGGGACCGGGGAGCTGTTTTTT | CASRDRGTGELFF
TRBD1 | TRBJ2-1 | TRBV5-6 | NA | TGTGCCAGCAGTCAAGGACAGGACAGCTCCTACAATGAGCAGTTCTTC | CASSQGQDSSYNEQFF
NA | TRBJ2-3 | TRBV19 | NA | TGTGCCAGTAGTCAAACAGGAACAGATACGCAGTATTTT | CASSQTGTDTQYF